This TCR beta chain was profiled in a study of naive and memory T cell subsets. Study-wide results and limits: Naive and memory repertoire findings lacked a ground truth for validation. Naive repertoires, especially CD8, held a few larger clonotypes, possibly memory cells re-expressing CD45RA.

About this clonotype itself: Its target is unknown.

Two oligonucleotides, mixed equimolar, formed the beta constant-region primer covering TRBC1 and TRBC2. Nested alpha and beta constant-region primers with the SP2 primer drove four PCR rounds on ligated cDNA. TCRdb itself ran the UMI-ligation and nested PCR reads through MiXCR, one entry per CDR3 protein. The sample has more than 95,000 distinct CDR3 sequences, around 15% seen once. CMV status came from CD4+ T cell IFNgamma after overnight CMV lysate stimulation of fresh PBMCs. Four subsets defined by CD45RA and CD27 were sorted after CD3, CD4, CD8 and live/dead staining. From germline, CDR1 is SGHDT and CDR2 YYEEEE. The CDR3 is 13 residues long. The V gene lost 2 bases and the J gene lost 7 bases, with 13 bases spanning the gap.

This sequence joins TRBV5-6 and TRBJ2-7; D is ambiguous. The sequencing sample was made of naive CD8+ T cells from blood. The origin of this receptor is a human donor in good health. CDR3 DNA: TGTGCCAGCAGCTTCCAGGCCCCACGGGAGCAGTACTTC. It codes for CASSFQAPREQYF. Looking up the rest from reference TRBV5-6 and TRBJ2-7 gives the full variable domain: DAGVTQSPTHLIKTRGQQVTLRCSPKSGHDTVSWYQQALGQGPQFIFQYYEEEERQRGNFPDRFSGHQFPNYSSELNVNALLLGDSALYLCASSFQAPREQYFGPGTRLTVT.